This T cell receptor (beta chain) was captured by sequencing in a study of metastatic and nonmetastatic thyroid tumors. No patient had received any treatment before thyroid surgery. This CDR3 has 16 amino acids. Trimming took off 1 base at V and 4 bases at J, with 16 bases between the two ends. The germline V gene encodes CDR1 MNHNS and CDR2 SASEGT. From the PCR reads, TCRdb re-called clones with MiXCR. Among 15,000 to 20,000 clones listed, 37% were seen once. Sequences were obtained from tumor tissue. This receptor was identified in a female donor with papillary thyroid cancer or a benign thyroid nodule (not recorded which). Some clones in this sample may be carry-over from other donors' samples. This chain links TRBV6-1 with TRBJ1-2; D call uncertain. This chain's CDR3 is CASSEDVPPTLYGYTF. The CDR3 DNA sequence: TGTGCCAGCAGTGAAGATGTTCCTCCGACCCTCTATGGCTACACCTTC.